The 22 T cell receptor beta chains reported below all come from one sample, sequenced in a study of a mutant IDH1 vaccine in newly diagnosed glioma. The time point here: baseline, week 1 (first vaccination visit). Treatment denoted: pre-vaccination baseline after standard-of-care therapy. Clones were sequenced by immunoSEQ multiplex PCR, and TCRdb holds only the in-frame ones, with some missing. The table includes 75,000 to 100,000 clones, approximately 90% detected once. The material sequenced was PBMCs, taken from a glioma patient treated with radiotherapy, temozolomide or both. These receptor sequences come from a woman between 45 and 65 years old with glioma.

J is TRBJ1-4 and V is TRBV28; perhaps TRBD1 as D (5 bases). Germline lookup yields CDR1 MDHEN and CDR2 SYDVKM. The length of the CDR3 is 14 residues. V lost 2 bases and J 6 bases, leaving 10 bases between the germline ends. The CDR3, as DNA: TGTGCCAGCAGTTTACGGGGGGGACATGAAAAACTGTTTTTT. Amino acid sequence: CASSLRGGHEKLFF.

This clone was found a few times. The chain carries TRBV5-6 and TRBJ2-5, with D possibly TRBD1 on 6 matching bases. This CDR3 region has 14 residues. Germline lookup yields CDR1 SGHDT and CDR2 YYEEEE. V shed 4 bases and J shed 1 base, with 11 bases lying between them. The CDR3: CASSRQASQETQYF. The CDR3 DNA reads as TGTGCCAGCAGCCGACAGGCGTCCCAAGAGACCCAGTACTTC. The variable domain in full, completed from reference TRBV5-6 and TRBJ2-5, reads DAGVTQSPTHLIKTRGQQVTLRCSPKSGHDTVSWYQQALGQGPQFIFQYYEEEERQRGNFPDRFSGHQFPNYSSELNVNALLLGDSALYLCASSRQASQETQYFGPGTRLLVL.

This sequence joins TRBV7-8 and TRBJ2-7; D gene ambiguous. From germline, CDR1 is SGHVS and CDR2 FQNEAQ. This CDR3 has 16 residues. Between the trimmed V and J ends, which lost 3 bases and 5 bases, there was a span of 20 bases. The CDR3 sequence: CASSFLSTGILNEQYF. The CDR3 bases are TGTGCCAGCAGCTTCCTCTCTACGGGTATCCTGAACGAGCAGTACTTC.

This chain joins TRBV25-1 and TRBJ1-5; D unresolved. The CDR3 consists of 14 residues. V was trimmed by 0 bases and J by 5 bases, leaving 8 bases between them. Germline CDR1 and CDR2: MGHDK and SYGVNS. This CDR3 is CASSEYNRHQPQHF. DNA of the CDR3: TGTGCCAGCAGTGAATATAACAGACATCAGCCCCAGCATTTT.

The gene calls are TRBV5-1 and TRBJ1-3, with no clear D. CDR3 length: 16 residues. Germline V CDR1 and CDR2: SGHRS, YFSETQ. Trimming pared 0 bases from V and 3 bases from J, leaving 13 bases between. Here the CDR3 reads CASSLVGGIGGNTIYF. Written as DNA, the CDR3 is TGCGCCAGCAGCTTGGTTGGCGGAATTGGTGGAAACACCATATATTTT.

The CDR3 loop reads CASSQDSGINNEQFF. The CDR3 DNA is TGTGCCAGCTCACAAGACAGCGGGATTAACAATGAGCAGTTCTTC. The V and J genes are TRBV18 and TRBJ2-1, with 7 bases that match TRBD2. This CDR3 comprises 15 residues. Looked up from germline, CDR1 is KGHSH and CDR2 is LQKENI. J lost 5 bases, V lost 4 bases, and 8 bases had no gene match. The full variable domain, with the rest looked up from reference TRBV18 and TRBJ2-1, is NAGVMQNPRHLVRRRGQEARLRCSPMKGHSHVYWYRQLPEEGLKFMVYLQKENIIDESGMPKERFSAEFPKEGPSILRIQQVVRGDSAAYFCASSQDSGINNEQFFGPGTRLTVL.

The chain carries TRBV7-9 and TRBJ2-2; 7 nucleotides align to TRBD1. From germline, CDR1 is SEHNR and CDR2 FQNEAQ (reference sequence). The CDR3 is 15 amino acids. J was trimmed by 4 bases and V by 0 bases; bases with no gene match: 2. The CDR3 sequence is CASSLAGTVTGELFF. CDR3 in DNA: TGTGCCAGCAGCTTAGCCGGGACAGTCACCGGGGAGCTGTTTTTT.

V and J are TRBV7-8 and TRBJ1-3, with D hard to call. The CDR3 sequence is 14 residues long. Germline V CDR1 and CDR2: SGHVS, FQNEAQ. Trimming left V 1 base short and J 4 bases short, with 8 bases between. This CDR3 reads CASSLGQAGNTIYF. CDR3 DNA: TGTGCCAGCAGCTTAGGGCAGGCCGGAAACACCATATATTTT.

The chain combines TRBV7-3 with TRBJ1-2; no definite D call. CDR3 length equals 13 residues. V lost 2 bases and J 7 bases, leaving 11 bases between the germline ends. Germline lookup yields CDR1 SGHTA and CDR2 FQGTGA. CDR3 amino acids: CASSLVEGSGYTF. The CDR3 DNA sequence: TGTGCCAGCAGCTTAGTAGAAGGGTCTGGCTACACCTTC.

This clone was counted once. The chain recombines TRBV21-1 with TRBJ1-2; the listed D gene, TRBD1, was not tested against the DNA. TRBV21-1 is noted as a pseudogene. This CDR3 region has 14 residues. CDR3 bases: TGTGCCAGCAGCAACCTCGGGACACCGCATGGCTACACCTTC. The encoded protein is CASSNLGTPHGYTF.

This chain uses TRBV28 with TRBJ2-2; D uncertain. In germline, CDR1 is MDHEN, CDR2 SYDVKM. V was shortened by 1 base and J by 4 bases, with 7 bases between the two germline ends. The CDR3 extends over 14 amino acids. Here the CDR3 reads CASSLYASTGELFF. The CDR3 DNA sequence: TGTGCCAGCAGTTTATACGCTTCCACCGGGGAGCTGTTTTTT.

This chain links TRBV9 with TRBJ2-3; TRBD2 aligns across 14 bases. This CDR3 comprises 16 residues. With V trimmed by 3 bases and J by 1 base, 1 base remained unmatched. In germline, CDR1 is SGDLS, CDR2 YYNGEE. CDR3 coding DNA: TGTGCCAGCAGCGCGGGACTAGCGGGGGGCACAGATACGCAGTATTTT. It specifies CASSAGLAGGTDTQYF.

The chain uses TRBV14 and TRBJ1-4; TRBD1 agrees at 7 bases. J lost 2 bases, V lost 4 bases, and 1 base had no gene match. Germline CDR1 reads SGHDN; CDR2 reads FVKESK. This CDR3 has 14 amino acids. The CDR3 bases are TGTGCCAGCAGCCGAGGGGGCACTAATGAAAAACTGTTTTTT. This translates into CASSRGGTNEKLFF. Full variable domain (remainder filled in from reference TRBV14 and TRBJ1-4): EAGVTQFPSHSVIEKGQTVTLRCDPISGHDNLYWYRRVMGKEIKFLLHFVKESKQDESGMPNNRFLAERTGGTYSTLKVQPAELEDSGVYFCASSRGGTNEKLFFGSGTQLSVL.

About this clone: In the same sample, other DNA sequences code for this CDR3. The chain is built from TRBV6-5 and TRBJ2-2; no definite D call. The CDR3 sequence is 14 residues long. Germline CDR1 and CDR2: MNHEY and SVGAGI. The V gene lost 1 base and the J gene lost 5 bases, with 8 bases spanning the gap. The CDR3: CASSYWASTGELFF. Written as DNA, the CDR3 is TGTGCCAGCAGTTACTGGGCTTCTACCGGGGAGCTGTTTTTT.

This clone was counted a single time. V and J are TRBV20-1 and TRBJ2-1; TRBD2 agrees at 8 bases. The V and J ends lost 5 bases and 9 bases, in that order; junction bases with no gene match: 3. Germline V gene data show CDR1 as DFQATT and CDR2 as SNEGSKA (reference sequence). This CDR3 has 11 residues. CDR3 amino acids: CSAESGSEQFF. The CDR3 nucleotides are TGCAGTGCTGAAAGCGGGAGTGAGCAGTTCTTC.

The chain combines TRBV10-3 with TRBJ2-7; 15 bases align to TRBD2. Germline CDR1 ENHRY, CDR2 SYGVKD. J lost 4 bases, V lost 4 bases, and 5 bases had no gene match. The CDR3 contains 16 residues. CDR3 in DNA: TGTGCCATCAGTGGCCGGACTAGCGGGAGGGGATACGAGCAGTACTTC. Amino acids: CAISGRTSGRGYEQYF.

The CDR3 DNA reads as TGTGCCAGCAGCTTTCGGGACTTACCGTACGAGCAGTACTTC. Amino acid sequence: CASSFRDLPYEQYF. The chain links TRBV7-9 to TRBJ2-7; D may be TRBD2 (6 bases). V lost 3 bases to trimming and J lost 4 bases, with 13 bases between them. This CDR3 region has 14 residues. Per germline, CDR1 SEHNR and CDR2 FQNEAQ (reference sequence).

This sequence joins TRBV6-6 and TRBJ1-2, with no clear D. Between the trimmed V and J ends, which lost 10 bases and 4 bases, there was a span of 10 bases. The CDR3 extends over 11 amino acids. Germline-derived CDR1 and CDR2 are MNHNY and SVGAGI (reference sequence). The CDR3 here is CATGLTYGYTF. The CDR3 coding sequence is TGTGCCACCGGACTGACCTATGGCTACACCTTC.

The chain uses TRBV5-1 and TRBJ2-5, with D perhaps matching TRBD1 or TRBD2 (7 bases each). Germline CDR1 reads SGHRS; CDR2 reads YFSETQ. Trimming removed 3 bases from V and 5 bases from J, with 17 bases in between. The CDR3 spans 15 residues. The CDR3 DNA reads as TGCGCCAGCAGCTGGGGGCCCAGGGGGGGCGAGACCCAGTACTTC. As protein: CASSWGPRGGETQYF. The variable domain in full, completed from reference TRBV5-1 and TRBJ2-5, reads KAGVTQTPRYLIKTRGQQVTLSCSPISGHRSVSWYQQTPGQGLQFLFEYFSETQRNKGNFPGRFSGRQFSNSRSEMNVSTLELGDSALYLCASSWGPRGGETQYFGPGTRLLVL.

The table lists this clone with a count of one. The genes are TRBV6-5 and TRBJ2-7; D gene uncertain. This CDR3 is 14 amino acids long. Per germline, CDR1 MNHEY and CDR2 SVGAGI. Trimming shortened V by 2 bases and J by 5 bases, and 13 bases separated the two germline ends. Here the CDR3 DNA reads TGTGCCAGCAGTTACGCCCGGTACCGTCACGAGCAGTACTTC. Translation: CASSYARYRHEQYF.

V and J are TRBV7-9 and TRBJ2-1, with 9 bases aligning to TRBD2. Looked up from germline, CDR1 is SEHNR and CDR2 is FQNEAQ (reference sequence). This CDR3 is built from 16 residues. J gave up 4 bases and V 3 bases, and 7 bases lay outside the gene matches. The CDR3 sequence: CASSFGRLAGYNEQFF. The CDR3 DNA sequence: TGTGCCAGCAGCTTCGGCCGGCTAGCGGGGTACAATGAGCAGTTCTTC.

This clone was detected only a few times. The chain uses TRBV13 and TRBJ1-4, with a tentative D call TRBD1 (5 bases). Trimming shortened V by 5 bases and J by 6 bases, and 13 bases separated the two germline ends. Per the germline V gene, CDR1 is PRHDT and CDR2 is FYEKMQ (reference sequence). The CDR3 is 14 amino acids. CDR3 sequence reads: CASSQRGDDEKLFF. Here the CDR3 DNA reads TGTGCCAGCAGCCAAAGGGGAGATGATGAAAAACTGTTTTTT.